The T cell receptor (beta chain) described here comes from a study of blood T cell repertoires in COVID-19. Study-level information: Specimens from acute and convalescent COVID-19 originated in the United States, Italy and Spain. The cDNA or gDNA used as material had been derived from T cells, B-cell-depleted T cells, or PBMCs.

The CDR3 length is 15 residues. Germline-derived CDR1 and CDR2 are SGHKS and YYEKEE (reference sequence). V was cut by 0 bases and J by 3 bases, with 11 bases left in between. In the original workflow: From reference gene primer amplification, estimates of nucleated cell counts were derived. Sequencing used immunoSEQ multiplex PCR; TCRdb keeps in-frame clones, though not all of them. V and J calls plus clone size are reproduced from that table; the DNA served to infer D and trimming. The sample lists over 200,000 clones, over 70% occurring once. The chain joins TRBV5-5 to TRBJ2-3; tentatively, D is TRBD1 (5 bases). This TCR was sampled from a middle-aged man with acute or convalescent COVID-19. The sample comprised peripheral blood. CDR3 bases: TGTGCCAGCAGCTTGGAGCCAGGGCGTACAGATACGCAGTATTTT. Translation: CASSLEPGRTDTQYF.